This entry is about one TCR beta chain. Each recovered donor of Cohort 3 presented with two negative PCRs, clearance, or symptom resolution. This sample was included in a study of blood T cell repertoires in COVID-19. For the study at large: From T cells, B-cell-depleted T cells, or PBMCs came the material, which was cDNA or gDNA.

Here immunoSEQ multiplex PCR was the method, and the copy in TCRdb shows in-frame clones only, minus some. This table holds 250,000 to 300,000 clones, 80% to 90% found once. The CDR3 runs 14 residues. Looked up from germline, CDR1 is KGHSH and CDR2 is LQKENI. Trimming cost V 7 bases and J 5 bases; bases outside gene matches: 6. The origin of this receptor is a woman aged 45-65 years who had recovered from COVID-19. V usage is TRBV18 and J usage is TRBJ2-4; 9 bases match TRBD1. The sequencing sample was made of PBMCs or T cells enriched from blood (not recorded which). CDR3 in DNA: TGTGCCAGCTTACAAACAGGGGGCCAAAACATTCAGTACTTC. Its protein is CASLQTGGQNIQYF. Supplemented by reference TRBV18 and TRBJ2-4, the full variable domain reads NAGVMQNPRHLVRRRGQEARLRCSPMKGHSHVYWYRQLPEEGLKFMVYLQKENIIDESGMPKERFSAEFPKEGPSILRIQQVVRGDSAAYFCASLQTGGQNIQYFGAGTRLSVL.